The rows below give T cell receptor beta chains drawn from one sample of a study of blood T cells in healthy people across ages. One entry per CDR3 protein results from TCRdb running MiXCR on the 5' RACE reads. Among more than 800,000 distinct CDR3 sequences listed, over 35% were seen once. What was sequenced was blood. The receptors derive from an older woman in good health. Both conserved end residues are part of each CDR3. D genes are given only for firm matches. Clone size is not always given. Where it is, it says once, few, many or a class for expanded clones.

V gene	clone size	CDR3 length	J gene	D gene	CDR3 protein	CDR3 DNA
TRBV29-1	few	13	TRBJ2-7	-	CSVGTRTLIEQYF	TGCAGCGTTGGGACCCGGACACTCATCGAGCAGTACTTC
TRBV7-9	-	15	TRBJ2-5	TRBD2	CASSNSLAVEKTQYF	TGTGCCAGCAGCAATTCACTAGCGGTAGAAAAGACCCAGTACTTC
TRBV29-1	-	12	TRBJ1-2	-	CSVLRADYGYTF	TGTAGCGTTCTCAGGGCCGACTATGGCTACACCTTC
TRBV6-5	few	16	TRBJ2-1	TRBD2	CASSPKGTSLVNEQFF	TGTGCCAGCAGCCCCAAGGGGACTAGCCTTGTGAATGAGCAGTTCTTC
TRBV12-3/TRBV12-4	few	16	TRBJ2-1	-	CASSLTGGSFSVEQFF	TGTGCCAGCAGTTTAACCGGAGGCTCTTTCAGTGTTGAGCAGTTCTTC
TRBV29-1	-	15	TRBJ2-5	TRBD1	CSVEEVGQGKETQYF	TGCAGCGTTGAAGAAGTAGGACAGGGAAAAGAGACCCAGTACTTC
TRBV5-1	few	14	TRBJ2-3	-	CASSLERTSDTQYF	TGCGCCAGCAGCTTGGAGAGGACATCCGATACGCAGTATTTT
TRBV6-1	few	14	TRBJ2-5	-	CASSEGGFGETQYF	TGTGCCAGCAGTGAAGGGGGATTTGGAGAGACCCAGTACTTC
TRBV3-1	once	15	TRBJ2-5	TRBD2	CASLLAGGLQETQYF	TGTGCCAGCCTTCTAGCGGGAGGCCTACAAGAGACCCAGTACTTC
TRBV30	-	15	TRBJ2-7	-	CASGSGPERAYEQYF	TGTGCCTCGGGTAGCGGTCCAGAAAGAGCCTACGAGCAGTACTTC
TRBV6-5	-	14	TRBJ2-4	-	CASSFRAPVGIQYF	TGTGCCAGCAGTTTCAGGGCGCCCGTGGGCATTCAGTACTTC
TRBV30	once	11	TRBJ2-3	-	CAGSELGTQYF	TGTGCCGGGAGTGAGCTCGGTACGCAGTATTTT
TRBV20-1	-	15	TRBJ2-5	TRBD1	CSARDRFDVQETQYF	TGCAGTGCTAGGGACAGGTTTGACGTCCAAGAGACCCAGTACTTC
TRBV10-1	few	14	TRBJ2-7	-	CASSENAGPYEQYF	TGCGCCAGCAGTGAGAACGCAGGTCCCTACGAGCAGTACTTC
TRBV27	-	14	TRBJ2-7	-	CASSRGRDRLEQYF	TGTGCCAGCAGTCGGGGGCGGGATCGGCTCGAGCAGTACTTC
TRBV5-1	-	13	TRBJ2-2	-	CASSTGRTGELFF	TGCGCCAGCAGCACGGGAAGGACCGGGGAGCTGTTTTTT